This T cell receptor (beta chain) was observed in a study of T cell repertoires in cytomegalovirus infection. Concerning this clonotype: Its antigen is not known.

The trim removed 4 bases at V and 2 bases at J, leaving 7 bases unmatched. Looked up from germline, CDR1 is GTSNPN and CDR2 is SVGIG (reference sequence). The CDR3 is 15 residues long. TCRdb processed the reads anew with MiXCR; each CDR3 protein has one entry. Of hundreds of thousands of distinct CDR3 sequences listed, roughly 30% are singletons. The source of this sequence is a human donor in good health (CMV status not recorded). Some clones in this sample may be carry-over from other donors' samples. V gene TRBV30 combines with J gene TRBJ2-2; TRBD1 matches 7 bases. The material was cultured PBMCs, obtained from culture after CMV antigen stimulation. CDR3 bases: TGTGCCTGGATGCCAGGGGGTACCAACACCGGGGAGCTGTTTTTT. Residues: CAWMPGGTNTGELFF.